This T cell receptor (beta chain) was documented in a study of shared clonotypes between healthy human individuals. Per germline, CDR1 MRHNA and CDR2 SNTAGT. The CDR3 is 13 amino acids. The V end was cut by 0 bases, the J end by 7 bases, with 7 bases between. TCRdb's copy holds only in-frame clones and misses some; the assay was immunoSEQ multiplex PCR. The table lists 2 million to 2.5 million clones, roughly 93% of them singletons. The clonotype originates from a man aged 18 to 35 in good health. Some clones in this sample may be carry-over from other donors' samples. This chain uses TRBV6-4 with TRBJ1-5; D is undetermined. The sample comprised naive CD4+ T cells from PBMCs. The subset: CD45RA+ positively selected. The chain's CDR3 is CASSDSMGQPQHF. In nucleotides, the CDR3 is TGTGCCAGCAGTGACTCGATGGGACAGCCCCAGCATTTT.